The 2 T cell receptor beta chains in this list originate from one sample, sequenced in a study of blood T cell repertoires in COVID-19. Here immunoSEQ multiplex PCR was the method, and the copy in TCRdb shows in-frame clones only, minus some. The sample has over 150,000 clones; 88% are singletons. Sequencing was done on a sample of PBMCs or T cells enriched from blood (not recorded which). The source is a woman younger than 30 who had recovered from COVID-19.

The chain joins TRBV30 to TRBJ2-6; 10 nucleotides agree with TRBD1. The J segment lost 0 bases and the V segment lost 8 bases, leaving 7 bases of the junction unmatched. CDR1 is GTSNPN, CDR2 SVGIG, per germline (reference sequence). The CDR3 runs 16 residues. CDR3 sequence reads: CAADRGLTSGANVLTF. The CDR3 DNA sequence: TGTGCCGCAGACAGGGGGCTAACCTCTGGGGCCAACGTCCTGACTTTC.

The J gene is TRBJ1-2, the V gene TRBV19; 11 bases match TRBD1. CDR3 length: 14 residues. Germline V gene data show CDR1 as LNHDA and CDR2 as SQIVND (reference sequence). Unmatched junction bases numbered 11, after V lost 10 bases and J lost 7 bases. The CDR3 region is CATLPGTGGSGYTF. CDR3 DNA: TGTGCCACCCTCCCCGGGACAGGGGGTAGTGGCTACACCTTC.